One and the same sample provided the 21 T cell receptor beta chains below, sequenced in a study of blood T cells in healthy people across ages. PCR was performed a second time for about 7 to 11 cycles using a sample-barcoded 5' primer and a J-beta primer mix. TCRdb recomputed calls from the 5' RACE reads with MiXCR, one row per CDR3 protein. The sample lists fewer than 900,000 distinct CDR3 sequences, roughly 41% occurring once. Sequencing was carried out using blood. The receptors shown here come from an older woman in good health.

A remark on this clonotype: A much larger clone lies one base from this, so it may be a read error. V and J are TRBV10-3 and TRBJ2-7; a possible D gene is TRBD2 (6 bases). This CDR3 spans 13 amino acids. Trimming took off 6 bases at V and 7 bases at J, with 16 bases between the two ends. Germline V gene sequence: CDR1 ENHRY, CDR2 SYGVKD. Here the CDR3 reads CAIRQAGGNEQYF. CDR3 DNA: TGTGCCATCAGACAGGCCGGCGGGAATGAGCAGTACTTC.

This clonotype was seen more than once but under ten times. The chain joins TRBV25-1 to TRBJ2-7; D is ambiguous. Per germline, CDR1 MGHDK and CDR2 SYGVNS. There are 13 residues in the CDR3. V gave up 2 bases and J gave up 3 bases, with 8 bases separating them. Written as DNA, the CDR3 is TGTGCCAGCAGTGAAAATATAGACTACGAGCAGTACTTC. It translates to CASSENIDYEQYF.

V is TRBV20-1 and J is TRBJ1-6; D gene unclear. V lost 3 bases and J 6 bases, leaving 12 bases between the germline ends. The germline V gene encodes CDR1 DFQATT and CDR2 SNEGSKA (reference sequence). This CDR3 region has 14 residues. CDR3 amino acids: CSASSDRINSPLHF. The CDR3 DNA follows: TGCAGTGCTAGTTCCGATCGGATTAATTCACCCCTCCACTTT.

This clonotype was counted at least ten times. The chain couples TRBV5-1 to TRBJ2-7, with 7 nucleotides matching TRBD2. The junction had 4 bases not matched to a gene; V was cut back by 0 bases and J by 4 bases. This CDR3 is built from 14 residues. Germline lookup yields CDR1 SGHRS and CDR2 YFSETQ. The CDR3 bases are TGCGCCAGCAGCTTGGAAAATAGCGGGTACGAGCAGTACTTC. The encoded protein is CASSLENSGYEQYF.

With respect to this clonotype: Since a much larger clone is just one base distant, this may be a read error. The chain recombines TRBV5-1 with TRBJ2-1; TRBD2 might be the D (5 bases). The CDR3 totals 15 residues. Germline CDR1 SGHRS, CDR2 YFSETQ. Trimming took 0 bases from V and 4 from J, leaving 11 bases between them. The CDR3 nucleotides read TGCGCCAGCAGCTTGGGAGCTAGCCAATACAATGAGCAGTTCTTC. Residues: CASSLGASQYNEQFF. Supplemented by reference TRBV5-1 and TRBJ2-1, the full variable domain reads KAGVTQTPRYLIKTRGQQVTLSCSPISGHRSVSWYQQTPGQGLQFLFEYFSETQRNKGNFPGRFSGRQFSNSRSEMNVSTLELGDSALYLCASSLGASQYNEQFFGPGTRLTVL.

V usage is TRBV4-2 and J usage is TRBJ1-5; D ambiguous. The germline CDR1 and CDR2 sequences are LGHNA and YNFKEQ. The CDR3 sequence is 17 residues long. V shed 2 bases and J shed 0 bases, with 14 bases lying between them. CDR3 loop: CASSQSVGADSNQPQHF. For the CDR3, the DNA is TGTGCCAGCAGCCAATCTGTAGGTGCTGATAGCAATCAGCCCCAGCATTTT.

The genes are TRBV7-8 and TRBJ1-3, with 10 bases identical to TRBD1. Germline lookup yields CDR1 SGHVS and CDR2 FQNEAQ. This CDR3 region has 14 residues. The V and J ends lost 5 bases and 9 bases, in that order; junction bases with no gene match: 7. CDR3 coding DNA: TGTGCCAGCAGCCTGACAGGGGGCGCGGCCACCATATATTTT. This translates into CASSLTGGAATIYF.

J is TRBJ1-2 and V is TRBV20-1, with D unresolved. Per germline, CDR1 DFQATT and CDR2 SNEGSKA (reference sequence). There are 13 residues in the CDR3. V lost 5 bases to trimming and J lost 4 bases, with 14 bases between them. The CDR3 DNA reads as TGCAGTGCTCAGCACCGGGAGCGCTATGGCTACACCTTC. Protein sequence: CSAQHRERYGYTF.

This rearrangement joins TRBV28 to TRBJ2-7; D call uncertain. The CDR3 runs 16 residues. V gave up 3 bases and J gave up 2 bases, with 17 bases separating them. The V gene's germline CDR1 is MDHEN and CDR2 SYDVKM. In DNA form, the CDR3 reads TGTGCCAGCAGTTTTGCGACCGCTGGCTTCACCTACGAGCAGTACTTC. Amino acid sequence: CASSFATAGFTYEQYF. The full variable domain, with the rest looked up from reference TRBV28 and TRBJ2-7, is DVKVTQSSRYLVKRTGEKVFLECVQDMDHENMFWYRQDPGLGLRLIYFSYDVKMKEKGDIPEGYSVSREKKERFSLILESASTNQTSMYLCASSFATAGFTYEQYFGPGTRLTVT.

This clonotype was detected only a few times. A single base separates this from a much larger clone, so it may be a read error. This chain uses TRBV29-1 with TRBJ2-7; tentatively, D is TRBD1 (6 bases). Per the germline V gene, CDR1 is SQVTM and CDR2 is ANQGSEA. Trimming left V 5 bases short and J 7 bases short, with 18 bases between. CDR3 length: 13 amino acids. The CDR3 DNA sequence: TGCAGCGTTAGGGACACCTTTATGTATGAGCAGTACTTC. This codes for CSVRDTFMYEQYF.

The V and J genes are TRBV3-1 and TRBJ2-3, with 8 bases that match TRBD2. J lost 0 bases, V lost 1 base, and 9 bases had no gene match. The CDR3 runs 18 residues. CDR1 and CDR2 (germline): LGHDT, YNNKEL (reference sequence). The CDR3, as DNA: TGTGCCAGCAGCCAAGGTCGGGCGGGAGGAATTAGCACAGATACGCAGTATTTT. Translation gives CASSQGRAGGISTDTQYF.

This clonotype has a handful of counts. The J gene is TRBJ2-3, the V gene TRBV9; D unclear. Germline V lookup: CDR1 SGDLS, CDR2 YYNGEE. This CDR3 region has 15 residues. V lost 3 bases and J lost 0, with 11 bases in between. CDR3 nucleotides: TGTGCCAGCAGCGAACACCTTGCTAGCACAGATACGCAGTATTTT. Amino acids: CASSEHLASTDTQYF. The full variable domain, with the rest looked up from reference TRBV9 and TRBJ2-3, is DSGVTQTPKHLITATGQRVTLRCSPRSGDLSVYWYQQSLDQGLQFLIQYYNGEERAKGNILERFSAQQFPDLHSELNLSSLELGDSALYFCASSEHLASTDTQYFGPGTRLTVL.

This rearrangement joins TRBV28 to TRBJ2-7; 8 nucleotides match TRBD2. This CDR3 spans 15 amino acids. Germline CDR1 and CDR2: MDHEN and SYDVKM. V gave up 5 bases and J gave up 3 bases; unmatched junction bases: 9. The chain's CDR3 is CASSGSGSRSYEQYF. In nucleotides, the CDR3 is TGTGCCAGCAGTGGGAGCGGGAGTAGGAGCTACGAGCAGTACTTC.

The chain has TRBV10-3 and TRBJ1-1; D call uncertain. The CDR3 contains 13 residues. Germline V gene sequence: CDR1 ENHRY, CDR2 SYGVKD. Trimming shortened V by 2 bases and J by 1 base, and 5 bases separated the two germline ends. The CDR3 sequence: CAISERENTEAFF. CDR3 DNA: TGTGCCATCAGTGAGCGGGAGAACACTGAAGCTTTCTTT.

A few counts support this clonotype. The chain combines TRBV12-3 or TRBV12-4 with TRBJ1-2, with D possibly being TRBD1 (5 bases). The CDR3 runs to 14 residues. V gave up 6 bases and J gave up 0 bases, with 11 bases separating them. DNA of the CDR3: TGTGCCAGCAGAACGACAGCTACTAACTATGGCTACACCTTC. It codes for CASRTTATNYGYTF.

The rearrangement joins TRBV20-1 to TRBJ2-7; D call uncertain. The germline V gene has CDR1 DFQATT and CDR2 SNEGSKA (reference sequence). The ends were cut back, 6 bases at V and 6 bases at J, with 12 bases in the middle. This CDR3 has 11 amino acids. CDR3 protein: CSAVDLGEQYF. CDR3 bases: TGCAGTGCCGTGGACCTGGGCGAGCAGTACTTC.

This clonotype was observed a handful of times. The chain recombines TRBV12-3 or TRBV12-4 with TRBJ2-7; 10 bases fit TRBD1. The V segment lost 6 bases and the J segment 4 bases; nucleotides outside the gene matches: 9. The CDR3 consists of 15 residues. CDR3 in amino acids: CASRWATGGSYEQYF. The CDR3 DNA reads TGTGCCAGCAGATGGGCGACAGGGGGCTCTTACGAGCAGTACTTC.

V usage is TRBV20-1 and J usage is TRBJ2-1; the D gene could be TRBD1 or TRBD2 (6 bases each). The V end lost 6 bases, the J end lost 8 bases, and 14 bases lay between the germline ends. The CDR3 runs to 12 residues. The V gene's germline CDR1 is DFQATT and CDR2 SNEGSKA (reference sequence). The CDR3 sequence is CSAVRGEDEQFF. The CDR3 coding sequence is TGCAGTGCCGTGAGGGGGGAGGATGAGCAGTTCTTC.

The rearrangement joins TRBV7-3 to TRBJ2-2, with 8 bases lining up with TRBD1. V shed 5 bases, J shed 6 bases, and the junction held 8 bases outside the gene matches. The CDR3 totals 15 residues. Germline CDR1 is SGHTA and CDR2 is FQGTGA. CDR3 protein: CASSVPGGEAGELFF. CDR3 DNA: TGTGCCAGCAGCGTACCAGGGGGCGAGGCCGGGGAGCTGTTTTTT. Looking up the rest from reference TRBV7-3 and TRBJ2-2 gives the full variable domain: GAGVSQTPSNKVTEKGKYVELRCDPISGHTALYWYRQSLGQGPEFLIYFQGTGAADDSGLPNDRFFAVRPEGSVSTLKIQRTERGDSAVYLCASSVPGGEAGELFFGEGSRLTVL.

This clonotype was counted only a few times. The gene calls are TRBV20-1 and TRBJ2-3, with D perhaps matching TRBD1 (6 bases). Trimming took 3 bases from V and 1 from J, leaving 17 bases between them. CDR3 length equals 16 residues. In germline, CDR1 is DFQATT, CDR2 SNEGSKA (reference sequence). This CDR3 reads CSARPVQGRGTDTQYF. CDR3 sequence (DNA): TGCAGTGCTAGGCCCGTACAGGGCCGGGGCACAGATACGCAGTATTTT.

The rearrangement uses TRBV5-1 and TRBJ2-7; D call uncertain. Trimming stripped 4 bases from V and 0 bases from J, with 11 bases between. The CDR3 contains 14 residues. The germline CDR1 and CDR2 sequences are SGHRS and YFSETQ. The CDR3 reads CASSPDSGSYEQYF. The CDR3 region has the DNA TGCGCCAGCAGCCCCGATTCGGGCTCCTACGAGCAGTACTTC.